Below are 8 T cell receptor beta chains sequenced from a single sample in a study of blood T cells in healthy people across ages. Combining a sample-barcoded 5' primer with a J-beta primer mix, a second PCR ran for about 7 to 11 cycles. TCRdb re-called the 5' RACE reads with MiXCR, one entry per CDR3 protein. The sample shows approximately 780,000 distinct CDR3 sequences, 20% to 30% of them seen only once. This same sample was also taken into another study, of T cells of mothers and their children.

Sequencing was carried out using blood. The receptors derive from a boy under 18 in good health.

The DNA for the CDR3 is TGTGCCAGCTTAGACAGGTTCTATGGCTACACCTTC. It encodes CASLDRFYGYTF. This chain connects TRBV2 to TRBJ1-2, with a possible D match to TRBD1 (6 bases). CDR3 length: 12 residues. Germline CDR1 and CDR2: SNHLY and FYNNEI. Trimming removed 8 bases at V and 4 bases at J, with 11 bases between.

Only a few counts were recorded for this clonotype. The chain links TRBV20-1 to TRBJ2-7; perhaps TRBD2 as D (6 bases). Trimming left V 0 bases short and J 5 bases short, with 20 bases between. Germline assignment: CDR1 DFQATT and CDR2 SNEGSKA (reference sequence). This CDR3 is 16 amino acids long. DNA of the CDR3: TGCAGTGCTAGAGATCTGAGGCGGGGAGAGTATGACGAGCAGTACTTC. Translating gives CSARDLRRGEYDEQYF.

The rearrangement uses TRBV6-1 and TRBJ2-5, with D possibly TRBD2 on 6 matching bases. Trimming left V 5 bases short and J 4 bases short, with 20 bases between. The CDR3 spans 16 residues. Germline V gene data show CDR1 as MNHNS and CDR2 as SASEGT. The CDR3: CASSRTTGGTGETQYF. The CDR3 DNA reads TGTGCCAGCAGTAGGACGACCGGGGGAACCGGAGAGACCCAGTACTTC.

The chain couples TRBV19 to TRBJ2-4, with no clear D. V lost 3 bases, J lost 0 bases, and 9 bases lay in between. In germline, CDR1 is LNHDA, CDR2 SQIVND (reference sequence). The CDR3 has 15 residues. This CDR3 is CASSMDRIAKNIQYF. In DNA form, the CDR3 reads TGTGCCAGTAGTATGGATAGGATAGCCAAAAACATTCAGTACTTC.

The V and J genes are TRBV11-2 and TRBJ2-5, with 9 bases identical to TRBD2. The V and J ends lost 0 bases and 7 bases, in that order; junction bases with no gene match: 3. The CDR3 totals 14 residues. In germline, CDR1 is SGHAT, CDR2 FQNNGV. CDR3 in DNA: TGTGCCAGCAGCTTAGAGGGACTAGCAGTGACCCAGTACTTC. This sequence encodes CASSLEGLAVTQYF.

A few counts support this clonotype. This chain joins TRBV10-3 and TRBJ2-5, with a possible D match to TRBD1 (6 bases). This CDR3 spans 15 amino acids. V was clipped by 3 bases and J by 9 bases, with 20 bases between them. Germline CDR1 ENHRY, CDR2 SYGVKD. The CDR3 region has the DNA TGTGCCATCAGTGAAGGGGACACCCGGGCCGAGGCCCAGTACTTC. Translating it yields CAISEGDTRAEAQYF.

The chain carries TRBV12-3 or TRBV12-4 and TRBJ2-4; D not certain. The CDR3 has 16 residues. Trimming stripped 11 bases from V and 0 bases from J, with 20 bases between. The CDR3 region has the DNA TGTGCCTCCCAAACTGGGGAACTTCTAGCCAAAAACATTCAGTACTTC. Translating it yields CASQTGELLAKNIQYF.

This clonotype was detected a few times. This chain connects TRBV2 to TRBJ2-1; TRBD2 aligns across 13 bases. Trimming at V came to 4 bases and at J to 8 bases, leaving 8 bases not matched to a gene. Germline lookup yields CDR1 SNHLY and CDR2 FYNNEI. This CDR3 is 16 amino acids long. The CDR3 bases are TGTGCCAGCAGTGCCGCCGGACTAGCGGGGGATGATGAGCAGTTCTTC. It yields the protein CASSAAGLAGDDEQFF.